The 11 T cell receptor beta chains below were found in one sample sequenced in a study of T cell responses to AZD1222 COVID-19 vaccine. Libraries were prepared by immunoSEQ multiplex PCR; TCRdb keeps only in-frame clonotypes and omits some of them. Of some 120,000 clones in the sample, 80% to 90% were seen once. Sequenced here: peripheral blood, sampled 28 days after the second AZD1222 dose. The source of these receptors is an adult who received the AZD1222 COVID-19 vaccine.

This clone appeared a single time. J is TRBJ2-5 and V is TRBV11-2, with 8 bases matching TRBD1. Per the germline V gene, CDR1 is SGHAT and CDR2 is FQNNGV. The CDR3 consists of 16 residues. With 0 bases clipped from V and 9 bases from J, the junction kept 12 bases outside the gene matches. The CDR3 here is CASSLDYGRGRDAQYF. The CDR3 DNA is TGTGCCAGCAGCTTAGATTACGGCAGGGGGCGTGATGCCCAGTACTTC.

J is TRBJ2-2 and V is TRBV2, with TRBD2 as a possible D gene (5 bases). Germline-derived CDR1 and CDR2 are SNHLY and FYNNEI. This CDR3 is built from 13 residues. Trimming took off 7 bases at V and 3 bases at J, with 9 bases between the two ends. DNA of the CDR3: TGTGCCAGCACAGCGGACTACACCGGGGAGCTGTTTTTT. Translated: CASTADYTGELFF.

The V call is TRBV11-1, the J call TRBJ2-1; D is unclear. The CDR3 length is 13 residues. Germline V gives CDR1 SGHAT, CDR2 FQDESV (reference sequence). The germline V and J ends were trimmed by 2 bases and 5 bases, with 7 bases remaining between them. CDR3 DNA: TGTGCCAGCAGCTTAACAGAGAACAATGAGCAGTTCTTC. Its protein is CASSLTENNEQFF.

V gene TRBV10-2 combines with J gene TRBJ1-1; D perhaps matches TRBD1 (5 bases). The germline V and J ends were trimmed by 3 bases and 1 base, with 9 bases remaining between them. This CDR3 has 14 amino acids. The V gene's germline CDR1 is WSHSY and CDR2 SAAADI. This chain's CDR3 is CASSETGPNTEAFF. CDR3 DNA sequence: TGCGCCAGCAGTGAAACAGGCCCGAACACTGAAGCTTTCTTT.

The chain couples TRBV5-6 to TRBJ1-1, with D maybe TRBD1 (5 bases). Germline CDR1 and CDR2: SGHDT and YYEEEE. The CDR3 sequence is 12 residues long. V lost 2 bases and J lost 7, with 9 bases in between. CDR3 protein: CASSFSGGEAFF. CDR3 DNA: TGTGCCAGCAGCTTTTCGGGGGGTGAAGCTTTCTTT.

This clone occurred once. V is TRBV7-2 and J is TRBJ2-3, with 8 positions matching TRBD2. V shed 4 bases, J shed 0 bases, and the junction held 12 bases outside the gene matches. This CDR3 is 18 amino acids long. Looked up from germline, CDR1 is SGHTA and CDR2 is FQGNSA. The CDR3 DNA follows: TGTGCCAGCAGCTCCCCTGGCGGGGGGATAACTAGCACAGATACGCAGTATTTT. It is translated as CASSSPGGGITSTDTQYF.

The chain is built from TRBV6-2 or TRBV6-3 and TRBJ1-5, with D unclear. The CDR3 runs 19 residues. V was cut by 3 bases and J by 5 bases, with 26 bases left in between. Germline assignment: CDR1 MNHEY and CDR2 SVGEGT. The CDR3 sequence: CASSYEQVARFGQDQPQHF. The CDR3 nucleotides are TGTGCCAGCAGTTATGAGCAAGTTGCGAGATTCGGCCAAGATCAGCCCCAGCATTTT.

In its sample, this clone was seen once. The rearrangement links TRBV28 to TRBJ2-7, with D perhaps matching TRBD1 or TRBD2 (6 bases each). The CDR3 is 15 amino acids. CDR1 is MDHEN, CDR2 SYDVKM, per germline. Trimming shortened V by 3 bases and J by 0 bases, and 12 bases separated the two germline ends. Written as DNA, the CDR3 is TGTGCCAGCAGTTTTCGAGGGGGGCCCTCCTACGAGCAGTACTTC. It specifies CASSFRGGPSYEQYF. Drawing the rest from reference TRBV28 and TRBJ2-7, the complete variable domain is DVKVTQSSRYLVKRTGEKVFLECVQDMDHENMFWYRQDPGLGLRLIYFSYDVKMKEKGDIPEGYSVSREKKERFSLILESASTNQTSMYLCASSFRGGPSYEQYFGPGTRLTVT.

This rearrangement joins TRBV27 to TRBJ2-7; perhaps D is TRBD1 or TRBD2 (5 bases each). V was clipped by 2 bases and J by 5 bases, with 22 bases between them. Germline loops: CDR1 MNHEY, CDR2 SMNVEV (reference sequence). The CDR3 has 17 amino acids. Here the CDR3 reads CASSLTGRGLQGDEQYF. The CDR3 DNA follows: TGTGCCAGCAGTTTAACGGGCCGGGGCCTCCAAGGGGACGAGCAGTACTTC.

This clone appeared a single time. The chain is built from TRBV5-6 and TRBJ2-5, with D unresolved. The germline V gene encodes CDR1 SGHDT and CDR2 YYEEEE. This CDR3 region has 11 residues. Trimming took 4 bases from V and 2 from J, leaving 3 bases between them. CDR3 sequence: CASSLQETQYF. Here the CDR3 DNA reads TGTGCCAGCAGCCTTCAAGAGACCCAGTACTTC.

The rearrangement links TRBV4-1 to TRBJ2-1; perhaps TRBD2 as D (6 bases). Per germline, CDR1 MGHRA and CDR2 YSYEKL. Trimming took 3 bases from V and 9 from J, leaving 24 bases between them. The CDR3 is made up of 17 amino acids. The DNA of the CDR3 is TGCGCCAGCAGCCACCGACATGGCCTGCCGGGGGAAGGTGAGCAGTTCTTC. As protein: CASSHRHGLPGEGEQFF.